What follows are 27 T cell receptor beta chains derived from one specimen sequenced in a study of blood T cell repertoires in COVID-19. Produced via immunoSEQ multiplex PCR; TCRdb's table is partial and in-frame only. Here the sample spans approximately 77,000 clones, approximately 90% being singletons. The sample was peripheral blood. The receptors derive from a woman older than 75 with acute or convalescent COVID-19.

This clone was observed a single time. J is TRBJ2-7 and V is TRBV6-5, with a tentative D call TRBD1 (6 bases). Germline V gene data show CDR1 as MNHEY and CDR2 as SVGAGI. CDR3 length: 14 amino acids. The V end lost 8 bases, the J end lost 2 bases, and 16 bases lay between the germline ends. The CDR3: CASSGGTPPYEQYF. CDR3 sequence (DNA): TGTGCCAGCTCTGGTGGGACACCTCCCTACGAGCAGTACTTC.

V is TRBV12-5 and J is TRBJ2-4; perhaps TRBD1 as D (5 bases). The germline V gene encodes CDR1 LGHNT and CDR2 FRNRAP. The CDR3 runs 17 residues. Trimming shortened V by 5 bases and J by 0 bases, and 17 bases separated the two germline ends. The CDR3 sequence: CASGLQLTDLAKNIQYF. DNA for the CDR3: TGTGCTAGTGGTCTACAATTGACAGATTTAGCCAAAAACATTCAGTACTTC.

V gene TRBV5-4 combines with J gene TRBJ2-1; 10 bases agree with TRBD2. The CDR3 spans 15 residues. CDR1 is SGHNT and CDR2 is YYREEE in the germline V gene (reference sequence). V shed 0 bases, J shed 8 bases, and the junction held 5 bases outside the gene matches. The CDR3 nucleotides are TGTGCCAGCAGCTTGGCAGCGGGGGGGCCCGATGAGCAGTTCTTC. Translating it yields CASSLAAGGPDEQFF.

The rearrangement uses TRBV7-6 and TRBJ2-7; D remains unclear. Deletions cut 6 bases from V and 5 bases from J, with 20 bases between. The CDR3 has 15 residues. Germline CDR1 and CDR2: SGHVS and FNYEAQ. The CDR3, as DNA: TGTGCCAGCAGACTAAGTCACCCCCTTTTCAACGAGCAGTACTTC. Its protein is CASRLSHPLFNEQYF.

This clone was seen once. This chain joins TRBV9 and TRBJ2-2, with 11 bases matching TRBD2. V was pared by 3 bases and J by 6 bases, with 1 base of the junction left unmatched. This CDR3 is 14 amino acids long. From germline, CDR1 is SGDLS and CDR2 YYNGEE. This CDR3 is CASSGGLAAGELFF. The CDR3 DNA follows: TGTGCCAGCAGCGGGGGACTAGCGGCCGGGGAGCTGTTTTTT. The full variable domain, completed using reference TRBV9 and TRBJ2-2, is DSGVTQTPKHLITATGQRVTLRCSPRSGDLSVYWYQQSLDQGLQFLIQYYNGEERAKGNILERFSAQQFPDLHSELNLSSLELGDSALYFCASSGGLAAGELFFGEGSRLTVL.

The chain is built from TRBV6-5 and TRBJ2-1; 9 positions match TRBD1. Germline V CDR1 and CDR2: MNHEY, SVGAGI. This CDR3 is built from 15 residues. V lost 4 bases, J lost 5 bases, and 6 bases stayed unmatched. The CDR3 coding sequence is TGTGCCAGCAGTTCGGGACAGGGAGGAAACAATGAGCAGTTCTTC. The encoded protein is CASSSGQGGNNEQFF.

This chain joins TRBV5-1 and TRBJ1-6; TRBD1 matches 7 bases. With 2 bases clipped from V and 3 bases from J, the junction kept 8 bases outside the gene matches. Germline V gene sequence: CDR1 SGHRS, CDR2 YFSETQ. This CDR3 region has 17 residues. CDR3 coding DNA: TGCGCCAGCAGCTTTGAGGGACAGCCAATCTATAATTCACCCCTCCACTTT. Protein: CASSFEGQPIYNSPLHF. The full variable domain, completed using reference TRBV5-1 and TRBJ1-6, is KAGVTQTPRYLIKTRGQQVTLSCSPISGHRSVSWYQQTPGQGLQFLFEYFSETQRNKGNFPGRFSGRQFSNSRSEMNVSTLELGDSALYLCASSFEGQPIYNSPLHFGNGTRLTVT.

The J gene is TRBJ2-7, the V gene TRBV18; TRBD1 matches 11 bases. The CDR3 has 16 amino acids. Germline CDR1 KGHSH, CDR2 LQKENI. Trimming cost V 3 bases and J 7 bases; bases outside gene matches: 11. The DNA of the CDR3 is TGTGCCAGCTCACCGCGCCTTCCGGGACAGGGGGGGGAGCAGTACTTC. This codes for CASSPRLPGQGGEQYF.

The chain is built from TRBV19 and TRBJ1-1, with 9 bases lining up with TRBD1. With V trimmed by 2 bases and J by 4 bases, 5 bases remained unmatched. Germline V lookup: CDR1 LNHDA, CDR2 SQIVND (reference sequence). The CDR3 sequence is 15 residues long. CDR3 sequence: CASSINPTGGTEAFF. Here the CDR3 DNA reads TGTGCCAGTAGTATAAACCCGACAGGGGGCACTGAAGCTTTCTTT.

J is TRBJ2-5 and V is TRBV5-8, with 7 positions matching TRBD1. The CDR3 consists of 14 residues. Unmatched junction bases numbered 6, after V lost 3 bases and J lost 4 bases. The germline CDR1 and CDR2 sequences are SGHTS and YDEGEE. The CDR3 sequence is CASSSGQDRETQYF. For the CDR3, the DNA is TGTGCCAGCAGCTCCGGACAGGATCGAGAGACCCAGTACTTC.

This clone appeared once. The CDR3 DNA follows: TGTGCCAGCAGTCAGACAGGGGGGATAGGGAATGAGCAGTTCTTC. Its translation is CASSQTGGIGNEQFF. The chain uses TRBV6-5 and TRBJ2-1; 9 bases are a match to TRBD1. From germline, CDR1 is MNHEY and CDR2 SVGAGI. CDR3 length: 15 amino acids. Losses at the gene ends were 5 bases for V and 7 bases for J; bases not matched to a gene: 9.

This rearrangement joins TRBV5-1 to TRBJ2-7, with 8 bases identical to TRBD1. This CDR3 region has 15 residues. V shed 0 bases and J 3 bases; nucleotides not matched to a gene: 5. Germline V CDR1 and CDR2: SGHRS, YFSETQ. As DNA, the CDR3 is TGCGCCAGCAGCTTGGCCCCAGGGGGCAGCTACGAGCAGTACTTC. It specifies CASSLAPGGSYEQYF.

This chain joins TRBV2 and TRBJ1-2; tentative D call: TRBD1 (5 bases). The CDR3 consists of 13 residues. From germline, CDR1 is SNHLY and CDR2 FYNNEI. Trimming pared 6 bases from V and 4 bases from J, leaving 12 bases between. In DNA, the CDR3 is TGTGCCAGCAGAGAGACAGAAATCTATGGCTACACCTTC. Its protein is CASRETEIYGYTF.

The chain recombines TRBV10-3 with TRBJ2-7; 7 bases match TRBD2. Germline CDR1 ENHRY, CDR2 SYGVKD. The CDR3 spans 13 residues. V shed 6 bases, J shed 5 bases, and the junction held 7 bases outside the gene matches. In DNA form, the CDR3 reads TGTGCCATCAGACGGGGGGATTTAAACGAGCAGTACTTC. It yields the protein CAIRRGDLNEQYF.

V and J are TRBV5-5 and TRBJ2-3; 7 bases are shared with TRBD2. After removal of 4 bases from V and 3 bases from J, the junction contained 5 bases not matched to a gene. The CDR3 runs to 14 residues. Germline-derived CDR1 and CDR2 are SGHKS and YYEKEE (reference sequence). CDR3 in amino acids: CASSKGTTTDTQYF. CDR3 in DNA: TGTGCCAGCAGCAAGGGGACTACTACAGATACGCAGTATTTT.

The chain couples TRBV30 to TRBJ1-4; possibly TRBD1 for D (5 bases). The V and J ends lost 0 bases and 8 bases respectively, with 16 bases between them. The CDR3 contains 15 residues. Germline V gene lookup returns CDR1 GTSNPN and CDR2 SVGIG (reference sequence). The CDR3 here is CAWSVLRGGGEKLFF. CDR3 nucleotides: TGTGCCTGGAGTGTACTACGTGGGGGAGGCGAAAAACTGTTTTTT.

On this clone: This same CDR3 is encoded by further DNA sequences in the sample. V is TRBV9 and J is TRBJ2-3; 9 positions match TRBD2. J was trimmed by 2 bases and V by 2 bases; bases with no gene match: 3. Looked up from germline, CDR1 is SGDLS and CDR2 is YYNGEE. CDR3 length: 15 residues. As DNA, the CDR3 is TGTGCCAGCAGCGTTGTAGCGGGAGTCACAGATACGCAGTATTTT. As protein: CASSVVAGVTDTQYF.

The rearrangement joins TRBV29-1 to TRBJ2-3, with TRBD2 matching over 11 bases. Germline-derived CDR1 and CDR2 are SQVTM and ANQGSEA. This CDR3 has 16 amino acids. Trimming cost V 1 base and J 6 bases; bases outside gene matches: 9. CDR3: CSVEGLAGKGVDTQYF. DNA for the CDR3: TGCAGCGTTGAAGGACTAGCGGGAAAGGGTGTCGATACGCAGTATTTT.

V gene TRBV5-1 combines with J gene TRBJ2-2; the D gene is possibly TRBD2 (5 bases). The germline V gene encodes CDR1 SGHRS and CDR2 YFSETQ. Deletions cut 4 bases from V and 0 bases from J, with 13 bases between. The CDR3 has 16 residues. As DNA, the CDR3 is TGCGCCAGCAGCCCGGACTGGATGACGAACACCGGGGAGCTGTTTTTT. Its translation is CASSPDWMTNTGELFF.

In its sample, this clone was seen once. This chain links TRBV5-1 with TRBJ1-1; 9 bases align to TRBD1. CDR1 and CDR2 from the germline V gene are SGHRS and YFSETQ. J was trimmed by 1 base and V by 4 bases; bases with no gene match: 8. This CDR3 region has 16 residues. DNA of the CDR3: TGCGCCAGCAGCCGGACCCCGGGACAGGGGAACACTGAAGCTTTCTTT. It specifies CASSRTPGQGNTEAFF.

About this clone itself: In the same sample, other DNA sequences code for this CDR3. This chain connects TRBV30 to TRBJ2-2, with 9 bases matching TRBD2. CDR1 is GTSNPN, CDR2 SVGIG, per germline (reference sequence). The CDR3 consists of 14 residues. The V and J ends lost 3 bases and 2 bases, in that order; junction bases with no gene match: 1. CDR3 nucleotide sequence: TGTGCCTGGAGGACTAGCGGAAACACCGGGGAGCTGTTTTTT. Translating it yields CAWRTSGNTGELFF.

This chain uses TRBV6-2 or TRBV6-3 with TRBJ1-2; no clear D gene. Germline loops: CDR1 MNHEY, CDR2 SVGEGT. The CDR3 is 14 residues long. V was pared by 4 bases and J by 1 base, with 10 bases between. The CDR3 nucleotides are TGTGCCAGCAGTTCAGTGGCGGGTAACTATGGCTACACCTTC. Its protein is CASSSVAGNYGYTF.

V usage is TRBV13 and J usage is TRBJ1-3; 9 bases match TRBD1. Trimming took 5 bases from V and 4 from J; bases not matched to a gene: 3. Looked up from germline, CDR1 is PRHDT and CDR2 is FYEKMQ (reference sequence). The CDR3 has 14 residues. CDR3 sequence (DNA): TGTGCCAGCAGCCTGGACAGGGGAGGAAACACCATATATTTT. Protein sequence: CASSLDRGGNTIYF. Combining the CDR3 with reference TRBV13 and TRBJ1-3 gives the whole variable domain AAGVIQSPRHLIKEKRETATLKCYPIPRHDTVYWYQQGPGQDPQFLISFYEKMQSDKGSIPDRFSAQQFSDYHSELNMSSLELGDSALYFCASSLDRGGNTIYFGEGSWLTVV.

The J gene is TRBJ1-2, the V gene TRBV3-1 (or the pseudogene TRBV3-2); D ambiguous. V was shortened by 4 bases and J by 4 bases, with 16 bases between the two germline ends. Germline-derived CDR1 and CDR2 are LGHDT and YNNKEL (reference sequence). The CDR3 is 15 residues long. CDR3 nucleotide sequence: TGTGCCAGCAGCCTGACGACGGTTGCGGGCTATGGCTACACCTTC. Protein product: CASSLTTVAGYGYTF.

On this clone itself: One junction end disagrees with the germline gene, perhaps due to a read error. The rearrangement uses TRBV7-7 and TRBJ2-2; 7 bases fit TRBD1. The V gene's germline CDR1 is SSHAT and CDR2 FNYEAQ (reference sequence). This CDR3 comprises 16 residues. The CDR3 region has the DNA TGTGCTAGCAGCTTATCCGGGACAGCAAACACCGGGGAGCTGTTTTTT. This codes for CASSLSGTANTGELFF. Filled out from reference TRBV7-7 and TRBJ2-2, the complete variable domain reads GAGVSQSPRYKVTKRGQDVTLRCDPISSHATLYWYQQALGQGPEFLTYFNYEAQPDKSGLPSDRFSAERPEGSISTLTIQRTEQRDSAMYRCASSLSGTANTGELFFGEGSRLTVL.

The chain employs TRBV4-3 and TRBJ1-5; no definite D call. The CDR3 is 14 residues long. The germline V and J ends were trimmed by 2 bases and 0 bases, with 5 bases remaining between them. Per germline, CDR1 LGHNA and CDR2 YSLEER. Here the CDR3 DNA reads TGCGCCAGCAGCCAACAGATTAGCAATCAGCCCCAGCATTTT. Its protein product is CASSQQISNQPQHF.

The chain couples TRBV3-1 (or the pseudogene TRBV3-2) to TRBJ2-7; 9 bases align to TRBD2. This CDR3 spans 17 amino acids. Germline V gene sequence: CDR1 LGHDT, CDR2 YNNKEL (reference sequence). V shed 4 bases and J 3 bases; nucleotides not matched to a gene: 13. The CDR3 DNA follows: TGTGCCAGCAGCCGGAGTCCTAGCGGGGTTTCCAACTACGAGCAGTACTTC. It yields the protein CASSRSPSGVSNYEQYF.